The entry that follows covers one TCR beta chain sequence. The antigen it binds to is not known. At one boundary the junction diverges from the germline segment, which might be a read error. Healthy HIV-negative adults with no recently reported acute infections or vaccinations were included as donors. Every donor was a Caucasian adult residing in Nashville, Tennessee, USA. CD4+ T cells were enriched by magnetic negative selection; naive cells were then positively selected on CD45RA, and the negative fraction formed the memory subset. Blood was collected by leukapheresis, and PBMCs were isolated by Ficoll-Histopaque density gradient centrifugation and then cryopreserved in liquid nitrogen vapor phase. Analytical flow cytometry was used to check the purity and quantity of each magnetically sorted T cell population. Genomic DNA was isolated from each sorted fraction and quantified by UV absorbance on a Nanodrop 2000c.

The sample belongs to a study of shared clonotypes between healthy human individuals (dated by TCRdb to 2018 to 2020). About the study as a whole: The cohort comprised a couple of women and a few men aged 18 to 49 years. To estimate repertoire size and how much clonotype sharing occurs between individuals, the study deeply sequenced the blood TCR repertoires of 5 or 6 healthy adults. Libraries were prepared and TCR repertoires were sequenced by different laboratories using diverse techniques, in order to increase sequencing depth and limit assay-specific biases. For each donor, CD4 naive and CD4 memory were each run on three plates, CD8 naive on two plates, and CD8 memory on one plate. Leukapheresis yielded between about 0.94 and 10 billion PBMCs per donor.

Reading the germline V gene gives CDR1 SGHTA and CDR2 FQGNSA. The CDR3 measures 15 amino acids from cysteine to phenylalanine. Only the CDR3 portion is preserved as DNA: 45 bases, with reading frame beginning at the first base. The research as a whole found: The genetic and exposure-history diversity represented was limited by the small number of donors. Compared with non-shared clonotypes, clonotypes shared by all four sorted-subset donors had higher generation probabilities. Sharing across a handful of donors was observed for around 5% of naive CD4, over 3% of naive CD8, 2.3% of memory CD4, and around 0.44% of memory CD8 clonotypes. Based on pairwise subsampling, the degree of clonotype sharing among donors was expected to be affected by sequencing depth. Sampling was restricted to blood, and TCR repertoires in tissues likely differ from the TCR repertoires found in blood. Incomplete sequencing was indicated by rarefaction of sorted-subset datasets, despite the large sequencing depth. Larger estimated clonotype richness was generally found for naive subsets than for memory subsets.

TCR CDR3 regions were amplified from genomic DNA by multiplex PCR using the deep immunoSEQ assay. Extracted genomic DNA from each cell subset was spread evenly across all wells of several immunoSEQ 96-well plates, with each plate serving as a replicate. For sorted subsets, each replicate PCR was loaded with about 200 ng genomic DNA, equivalent to some 27,000 T cell genomes. The purified libraries were quantified using a Qubit 3.0 fluorometer, sized with a Bioanalyzer 2100, and then quantified again using the KAPA Library Quantification kit. A separate single-read 150-cycle Illumina NextSeq 550 flow cell was used to sequence each immunoSEQ 96-well plate. From the authors' description of their analysis: Because only junctional sequences without quality scores were contained in the immunoSEQ output, filtering matching that applied to full-length reads could not be performed. Sequences were annotated with PyIR, a Python wrapper for IgBLAST v1.9, using IMGT germline references to assign V/J genes and CDR3. Reads were removed for weak V/J assignments (E-value above 1e-6), missing CDR3, stop codons, out-of-frame junctions, or ambiguous translated residues. V3J clonotypes were defined as sequences sharing an identical inferred V gene, J gene, and CDR3 amino acid sequence. To compute the percentage overlap between repertoires, the number of shared unique clonotypes was divided by the size of the smaller repertoire. RTK rarefaction, the Chao1 estimator, and Recon v2.1 estimates of unobserved clonotypes were used to assess repertoire richness. For all TCRbeta clonotypes obtained by the gDNA method from four donors, generation probabilities were computed with OLGA. The source is immuneACCESS, and TCRdb retained only in-frame sequences with V and J called. Part of the clones is not carried over; for the studies checked, unresolved V genes explain less than half of this, and the remainder is unexplained. The D gene and trimming were derived from the DNA, and the V and J assignments and clone size from that table. The sample contains 2 million to 2.5 million clones, approximately 95% of them found a single time. The ten largest clones take up under 0.45% of the sample.

This receptor was identified in a man between 18 and 29 years old in good health. Some clones in this sample may be carry-over from other donors' samples. The sample taken for sequencing was naive CD4+ T cells from PBMCs. The cell subset or site label, as the study defines it: CD45RA+ positively selected. This chain is built from TRBV7-2 and TRBJ2-1, with 7 junctional bases fitting TRBD2. The CDR3 sequence is CASGFSRGSYNEQFF. The nucleotide sequence is TGTGCCAGCGGCTTCTCGCGCGGGAGCTACAATGAGCAGTTCTTC. Where the CDR3 stops, the reference TRBV7-2 and TRBJ2-1 genes take over; the full variable domain is GAGVSQSPSNKVTEKGKDVELRCDPISGHTALYWYRQSLGQGLEFLIYFQGNSAPDKSGLPSDRFSAERTGGSVSTLTIQRTQQEDSAVYLCASGFSRGSYNEQFFGPGTRLTVL.